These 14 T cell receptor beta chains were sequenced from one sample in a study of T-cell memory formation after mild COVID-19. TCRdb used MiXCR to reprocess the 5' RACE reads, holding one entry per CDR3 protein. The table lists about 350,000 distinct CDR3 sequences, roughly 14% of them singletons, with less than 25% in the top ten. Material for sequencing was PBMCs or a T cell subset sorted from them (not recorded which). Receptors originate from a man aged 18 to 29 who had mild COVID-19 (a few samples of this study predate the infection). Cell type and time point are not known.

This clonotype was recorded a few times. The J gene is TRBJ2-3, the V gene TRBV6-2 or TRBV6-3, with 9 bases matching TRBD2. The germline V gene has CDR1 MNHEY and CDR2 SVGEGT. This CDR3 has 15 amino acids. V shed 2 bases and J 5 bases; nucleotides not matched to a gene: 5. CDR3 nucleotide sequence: TGTGCCAGCAGTTACAATGCGGGGGGGCAAGATACGCAGTATTTT. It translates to CASSYNAGGQDTQYF.

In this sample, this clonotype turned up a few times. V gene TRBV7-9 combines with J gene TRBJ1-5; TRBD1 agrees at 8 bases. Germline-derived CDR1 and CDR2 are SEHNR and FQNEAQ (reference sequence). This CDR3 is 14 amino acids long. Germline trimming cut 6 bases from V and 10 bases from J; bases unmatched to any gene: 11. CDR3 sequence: CASSSGQGPLPQHF. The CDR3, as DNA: TGTGCCAGCAGTTCTGGACAGGGACCCCTACCCCAGCATTTT.

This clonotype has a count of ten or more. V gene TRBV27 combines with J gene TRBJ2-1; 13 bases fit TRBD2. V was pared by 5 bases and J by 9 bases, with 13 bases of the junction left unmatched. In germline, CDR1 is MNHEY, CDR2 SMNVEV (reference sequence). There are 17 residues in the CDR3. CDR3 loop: CASSLTSGGASRSEQFF. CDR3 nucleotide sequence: TGTGCCAGCAGTCTTACTAGCGGGGGGGCCTCTAGGAGTGAGCAGTTCTTC.

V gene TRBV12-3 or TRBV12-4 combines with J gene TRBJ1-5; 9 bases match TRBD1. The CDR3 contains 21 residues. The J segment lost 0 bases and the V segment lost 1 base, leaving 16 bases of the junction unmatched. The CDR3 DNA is TGTGCCAGCAGTTTAGGGTCAGCTGGACAGGGGACCTATTATAGCAATCAGCCCCAGCATTTT. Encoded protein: CASSLGSAGQGTYYSNQPQHF.

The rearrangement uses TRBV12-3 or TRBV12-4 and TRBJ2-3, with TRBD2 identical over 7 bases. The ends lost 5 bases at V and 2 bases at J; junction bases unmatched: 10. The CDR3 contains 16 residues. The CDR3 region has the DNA TGTGCCAGCAGTCCCGCCGGGCTAGCGGTCACAGATACGCAGTATTTT. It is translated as CASSPAGLAVTDTQYF.

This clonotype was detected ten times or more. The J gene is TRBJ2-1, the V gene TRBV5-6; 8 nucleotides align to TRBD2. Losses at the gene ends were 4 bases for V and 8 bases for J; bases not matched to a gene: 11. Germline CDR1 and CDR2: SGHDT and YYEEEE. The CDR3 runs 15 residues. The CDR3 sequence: CASSLAGITPHEQFF. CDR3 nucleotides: TGTGCCAGCAGCCTAGCGGGCATTACTCCCCATGAGCAGTTCTTC.

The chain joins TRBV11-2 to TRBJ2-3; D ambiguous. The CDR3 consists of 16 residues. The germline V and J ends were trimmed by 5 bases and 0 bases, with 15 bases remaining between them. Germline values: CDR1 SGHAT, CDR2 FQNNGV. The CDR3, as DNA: TGTGCCAGCAGCGACTCCACCCGACATAGCACAGATACGCAGTATTTT. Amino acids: CASSDSTRHSTDTQYF.

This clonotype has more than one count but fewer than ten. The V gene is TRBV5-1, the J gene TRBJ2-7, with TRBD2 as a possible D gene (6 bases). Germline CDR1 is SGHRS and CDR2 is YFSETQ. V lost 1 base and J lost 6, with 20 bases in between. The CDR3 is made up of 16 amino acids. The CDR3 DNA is TGCGCCAGCAGCTTGCAAGGAGGGATGAGGACTTCCGAGCAGTACTTC. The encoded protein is CASSLQGGMRTSEQYF.

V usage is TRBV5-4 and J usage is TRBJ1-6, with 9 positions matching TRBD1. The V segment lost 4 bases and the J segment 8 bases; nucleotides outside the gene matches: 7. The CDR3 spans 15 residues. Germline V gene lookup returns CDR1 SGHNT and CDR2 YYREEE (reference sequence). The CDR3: CASSRQRTGDSPLHF. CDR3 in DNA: TGTGCCAGCAGCCGGCAACGGACAGGGGATTCACCCCTCCACTTT.

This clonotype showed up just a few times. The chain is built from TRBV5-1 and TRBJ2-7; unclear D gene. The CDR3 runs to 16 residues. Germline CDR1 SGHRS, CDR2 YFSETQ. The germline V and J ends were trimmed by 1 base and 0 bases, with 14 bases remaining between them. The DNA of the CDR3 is TGCGCCAGCAGCTTGAGGTCCGACCCGAGCTCCTACGAGCAGTACTTC. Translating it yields CASSLRSDPSSYEQYF.

The CDR3 DNA reads as TGTGCCAGCAGGCTCTACAGAGCCGAGCAGTACTTC. Protein sequence: CASRLYRAEQYF. J is TRBJ2-7 and V is TRBV6-2 or TRBV6-3; D uncertain. Trimming pared 6 bases from V and 6 bases from J, leaving 12 bases between. The CDR3 consists of 12 residues. Germline loops: CDR1 MNHEY, CDR2 SVGEGT.

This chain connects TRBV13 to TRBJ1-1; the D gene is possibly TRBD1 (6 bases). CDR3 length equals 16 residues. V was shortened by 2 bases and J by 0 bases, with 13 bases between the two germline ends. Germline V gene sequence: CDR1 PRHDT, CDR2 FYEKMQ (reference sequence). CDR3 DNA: TGTGCCAGCAGCTTATGGGCAGGGGCAGTGAACACTGAAGCTTTCTTT. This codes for CASSLWAGAVNTEAFF.

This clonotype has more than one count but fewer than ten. The CDR3 region is CASSWQGNSPLHF. In DNA form, the CDR3 reads TGTGCCAGCAGTTGGCAGGGGAATTCACCCCTCCACTTT. V gene TRBV27 combines with J gene TRBJ1-6; TRBD1 might be the D (6 bases). Germline V gene lookup returns CDR1 MNHEY and CDR2 SMNVEV (reference sequence). The CDR3 spans 13 residues. V was shortened by 4 bases and J by 7 bases, with 8 bases between the two germline ends.

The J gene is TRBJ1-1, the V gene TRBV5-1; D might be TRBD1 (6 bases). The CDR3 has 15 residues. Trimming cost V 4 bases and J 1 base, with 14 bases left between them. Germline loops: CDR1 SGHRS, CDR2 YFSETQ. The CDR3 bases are TGCGCCAGCAGCCAAACACAGGGACCGAACACTGAAGCTTTCTTT. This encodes CASSQTQGPNTEAFF. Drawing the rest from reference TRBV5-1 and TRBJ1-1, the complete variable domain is KAGVTQTPRYLIKTRGQQVTLSCSPISGHRSVSWYQQTPGQGLQFLFEYFSETQRNKGNFPGRFSGRQFSNSRSEMNVSTLELGDSALYLCASSQTQGPNTEAFFGQGTRLTVV.